The text below deals with one T cell receptor beta chain. The antigen is unknown. This sample stems from a study of cytomegalovirus exposure and HLA in healthy donors. Study-level results: In a later analysis, a missense DCLRE1C variant was linked to TCR beta V- and J-gene trimming.

CDR3 length: 15 residues. The trim removed 3 bases at V and 1 base at J, leaving 5 bases unmatched. Germline V gene sequence: CDR1 MGHRA, CDR2 YSYEKL. Primers included in the PCR were 60 Vbeta and 13 Jbeta primers. Data came from immunoSEQ multiplex PCR; TCRdb stores just in-frame clones and leaves some out. In all, the sample yields about 46,000 clones. The sample consisted of PBMCs. V and J are TRBV4-1 and TRBJ2-7; TRBD1 agrees at 8 bases. This clonotype originated in a woman aged 40 to 50 in good health and CMV-seronegative. The CDR3 here is CASSHLTGESYEQYF. In nucleotides, the CDR3 is TGCGCCAGCAGCCATTTGACAGGGGAGTCCTACGAGCAGTACTTC.